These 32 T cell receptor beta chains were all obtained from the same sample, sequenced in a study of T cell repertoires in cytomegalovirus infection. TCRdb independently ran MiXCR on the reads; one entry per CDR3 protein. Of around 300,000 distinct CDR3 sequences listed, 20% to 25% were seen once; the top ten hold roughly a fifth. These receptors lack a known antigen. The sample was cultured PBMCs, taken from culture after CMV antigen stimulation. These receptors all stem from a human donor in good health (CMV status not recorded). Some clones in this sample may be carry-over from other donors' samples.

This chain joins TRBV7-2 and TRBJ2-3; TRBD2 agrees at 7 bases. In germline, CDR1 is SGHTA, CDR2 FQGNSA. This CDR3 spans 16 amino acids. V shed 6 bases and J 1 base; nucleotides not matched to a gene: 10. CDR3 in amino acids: CASSWAGGSGTDTQYF. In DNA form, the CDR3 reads TGTGCCAGCAGTTGGGCCGGGGGGAGTGGCACAGATACGCAGTATTTT.

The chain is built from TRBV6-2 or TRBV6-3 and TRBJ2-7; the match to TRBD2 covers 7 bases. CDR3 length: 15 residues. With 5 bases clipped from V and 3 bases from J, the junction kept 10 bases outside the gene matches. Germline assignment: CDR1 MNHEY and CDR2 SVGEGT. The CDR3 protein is CASSRSPSGLYEQYF. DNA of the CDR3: TGTGCCAGCAGTCGATCCCCTAGCGGACTCTACGAGCAGTACTTC.

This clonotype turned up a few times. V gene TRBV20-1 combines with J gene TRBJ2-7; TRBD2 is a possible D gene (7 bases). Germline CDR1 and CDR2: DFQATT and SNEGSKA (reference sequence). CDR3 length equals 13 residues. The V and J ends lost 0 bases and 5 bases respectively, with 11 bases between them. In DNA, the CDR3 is TGCAGTGCTAGAGAGGGGGGGCAGGACGAGCAGTACTTC. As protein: CSAREGGQDEQYF.

The CDR3 reads CARGREGHNEQFF. Written as DNA, the CDR3 is TGTGCCAGGGGGCGGGAGGGGCACAATGAGCAGTTCTTC. The rearrangement uses TRBV19 and TRBJ2-1; 9 positions agree with TRBD2. The V gene end was trimmed by 9 bases and the J gene end by 5 bases; junction bases not matched to a gene: 5. Germline lookup yields CDR1 LNHDA and CDR2 SQIVND (reference sequence). The CDR3 covers 13 residues.

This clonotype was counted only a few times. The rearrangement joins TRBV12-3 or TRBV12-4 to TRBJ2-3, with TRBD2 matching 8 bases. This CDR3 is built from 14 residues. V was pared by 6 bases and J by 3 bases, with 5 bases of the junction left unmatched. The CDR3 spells CASRGLDWTDTQYF. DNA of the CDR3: TGTGCCAGCAGGGGACTAGATTGGACAGATACGCAGTATTTT.

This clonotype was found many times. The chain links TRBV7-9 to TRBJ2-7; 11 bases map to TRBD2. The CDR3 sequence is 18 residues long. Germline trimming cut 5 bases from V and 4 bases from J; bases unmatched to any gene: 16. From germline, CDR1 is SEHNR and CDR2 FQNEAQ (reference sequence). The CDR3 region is CASSPPKGDGTSGYEQYF. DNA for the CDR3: TGTGCCAGCAGCCCTCCGAAAGGGGATGGGACTAGCGGTTACGAGCAGTACTTC.

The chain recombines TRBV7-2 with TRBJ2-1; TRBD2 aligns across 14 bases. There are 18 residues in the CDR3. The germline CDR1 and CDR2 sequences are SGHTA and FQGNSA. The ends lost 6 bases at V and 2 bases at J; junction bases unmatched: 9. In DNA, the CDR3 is TGTGCCAGCAGAGGGGCCGGGACTAGCGGGGGAGCCTACAATGAGCAGTTCTTC. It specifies CASRGAGTSGGAYNEQFF. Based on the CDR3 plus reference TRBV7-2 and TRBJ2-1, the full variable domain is GAGVSQSPSNKVTEKGKDVELRCDPISGHTALYWYRQSLGQGLEFLIYFQGNSAPDKSGLPSDRFSAERTGGSVSTLTIQRTQQEDSAVYLCASRGAGTSGGAYNEQFFGPGTRLTVL.

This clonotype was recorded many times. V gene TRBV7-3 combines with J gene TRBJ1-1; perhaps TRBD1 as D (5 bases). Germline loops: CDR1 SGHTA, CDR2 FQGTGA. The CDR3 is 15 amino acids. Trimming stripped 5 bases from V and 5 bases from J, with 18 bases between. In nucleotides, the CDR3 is TGTGCCAGCAGCCCGGAAGGGGCGAGACGGACTGAAGCTTTCTTT. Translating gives CASSPEGARRTEAFF.

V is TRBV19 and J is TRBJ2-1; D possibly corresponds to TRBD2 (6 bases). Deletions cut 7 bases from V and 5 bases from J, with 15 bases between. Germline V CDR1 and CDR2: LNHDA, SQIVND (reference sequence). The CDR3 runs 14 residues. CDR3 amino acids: CASMTGEVDNEQFF. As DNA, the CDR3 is TGTGCCAGTATGACGGGAGAGGTTGACAATGAGCAGTTCTTC.

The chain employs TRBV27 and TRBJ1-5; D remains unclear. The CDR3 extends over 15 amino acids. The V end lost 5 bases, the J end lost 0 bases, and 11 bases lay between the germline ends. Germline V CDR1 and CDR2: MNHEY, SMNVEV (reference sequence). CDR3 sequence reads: CASSGISNSNQPQHF. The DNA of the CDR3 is TGTGCCAGCAGTGGGATCTCGAATAGCAATCAGCCCCAGCATTTT.

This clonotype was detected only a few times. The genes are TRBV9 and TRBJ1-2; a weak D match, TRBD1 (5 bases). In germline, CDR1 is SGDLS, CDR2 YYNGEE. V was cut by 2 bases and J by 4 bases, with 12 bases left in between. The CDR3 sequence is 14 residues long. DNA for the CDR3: TGTGCCAGCAGCGTGGGACTCGCGGGCTATGGCTACACCTTC. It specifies CASSVGLAGYGYTF.

The CDR3 region is CASSLALPGATTDTQYF. CDR3 coding DNA: TGTGCCAGCAGCTTGGCGCTACCGGGAGCAACCACAGATACGCAGTATTTT. The rearrangement joins TRBV5-4 to TRBJ2-3, with D maybe TRBD2 (6 bases). Germline V gene sequence: CDR1 SGHNT, CDR2 YYREEE (reference sequence). The CDR3 covers 17 residues. With 0 bases removed from V and 2 bases from J, the gap between germline ends came to 16 bases.

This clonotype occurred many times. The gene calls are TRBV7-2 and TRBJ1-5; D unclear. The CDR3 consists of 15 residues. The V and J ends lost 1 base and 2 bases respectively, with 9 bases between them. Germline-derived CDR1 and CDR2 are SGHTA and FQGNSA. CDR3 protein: CASSLGSAGNQPQHF. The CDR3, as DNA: TGTGCCAGCAGCTTAGGCAGTGCTGGCAATCAGCCCCAGCATTTT.

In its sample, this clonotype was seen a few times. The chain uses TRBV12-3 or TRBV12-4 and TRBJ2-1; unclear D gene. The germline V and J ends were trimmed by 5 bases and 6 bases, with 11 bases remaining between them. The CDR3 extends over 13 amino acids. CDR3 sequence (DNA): TGTGCCAGCAGTCTTCTAAGCAGCAATGAGCAGTTCTTC. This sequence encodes CASSLLSSNEQFF.

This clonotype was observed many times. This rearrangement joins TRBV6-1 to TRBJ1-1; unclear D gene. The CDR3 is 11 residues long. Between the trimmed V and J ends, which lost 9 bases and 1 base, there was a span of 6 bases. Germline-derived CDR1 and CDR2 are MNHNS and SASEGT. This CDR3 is CASNKNTEAFF. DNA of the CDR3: TGTGCCAGTAACAAGAACACTGAAGCTTTCTTT.

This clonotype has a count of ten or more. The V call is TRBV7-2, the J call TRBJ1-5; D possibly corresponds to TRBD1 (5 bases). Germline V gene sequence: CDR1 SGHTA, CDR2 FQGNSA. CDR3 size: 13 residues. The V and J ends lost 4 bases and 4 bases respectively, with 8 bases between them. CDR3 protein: CASSSRQNQPQHF. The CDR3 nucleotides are TGTGCCAGCAGCTCCCGACAGAATCAGCCCCAGCATTTT.

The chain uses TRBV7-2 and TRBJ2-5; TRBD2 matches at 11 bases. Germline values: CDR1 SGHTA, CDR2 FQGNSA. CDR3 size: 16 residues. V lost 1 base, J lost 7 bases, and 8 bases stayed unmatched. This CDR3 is CASSLELAGARGTQYF. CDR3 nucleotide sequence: TGTGCCAGCAGCTTAGAACTAGCGGGAGCGAGAGGGACCCAGTACTTC.

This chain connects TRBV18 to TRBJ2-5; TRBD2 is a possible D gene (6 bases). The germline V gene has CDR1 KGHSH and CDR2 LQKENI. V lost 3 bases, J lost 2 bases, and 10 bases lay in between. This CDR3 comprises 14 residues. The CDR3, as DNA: TGTGCCAGCTCACCTCGACTAGAACAAGAGACCCAGTACTTC. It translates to CASSPRLEQETQYF.

CDR3 sequence: CSARESGGPYEQYF. CDR3 DNA sequence: TGCAGTGCTAGAGAGTCTGGAGGTCCCTACGAGCAGTACTTC. This chain uses TRBV20-1 with TRBJ2-7; D is possibly TRBD2 (5 bases). CDR1 is DFQATT, CDR2 SNEGSKA, per germline (reference sequence). The CDR3 contains 14 residues. The V end lost 0 bases, the J end lost 2 bases, and 11 bases lay between the germline ends.

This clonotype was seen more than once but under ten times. CDR3 protein: CASSYGQAGNTIYF. The CDR3 DNA is TGTGCCAGCAGCTACGGACAGGCTGGAAACACCATATATTTT. The chain carries TRBV7-9 and TRBJ1-3; 7 positions agree with TRBD1. In germline, CDR1 is SEHNR, CDR2 FQNEAQ (reference sequence). The CDR3 has 14 amino acids. After removal of 4 bases from V and 2 bases from J, the junction contained 2 bases not matched to a gene.

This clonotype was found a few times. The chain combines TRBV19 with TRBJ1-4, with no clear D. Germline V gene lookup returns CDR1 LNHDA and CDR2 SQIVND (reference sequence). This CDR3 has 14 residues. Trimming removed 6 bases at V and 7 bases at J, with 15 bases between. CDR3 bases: TGTGCCAGTAGCTCCATTGGGCTCAGTGAAAAACTGTTTTTT. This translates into CASSSIGLSEKLFF.

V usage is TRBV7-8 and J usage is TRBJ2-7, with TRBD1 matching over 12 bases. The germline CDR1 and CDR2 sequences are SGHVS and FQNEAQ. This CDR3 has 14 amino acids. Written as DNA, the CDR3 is TGTACCAGCAGCTTGGGACAGGGGGCGTACGAGCAGTACGTC. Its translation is CTSSLGQGAYEQYV.

In DNA, the CDR3 is TGCAGTGCTAGCCCTAGCGGGAGAGGGTCCTACAATGAGCAGTTCTTC. This gives the protein CSASPSGRGSYNEQFF. This rearrangement joins TRBV20-1 to TRBJ2-1; TRBD2 agrees at 10 bases. Germline V lookup: CDR1 DFQATT, CDR2 SNEGSKA (reference sequence). The CDR3 runs to 16 residues. V was pared by 3 bases and J by 1 base, with 6 bases of the junction left unmatched.

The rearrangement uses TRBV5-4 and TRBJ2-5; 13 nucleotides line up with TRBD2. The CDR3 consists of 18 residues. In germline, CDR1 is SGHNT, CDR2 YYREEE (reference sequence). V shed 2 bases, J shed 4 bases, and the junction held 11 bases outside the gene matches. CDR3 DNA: TGTGCCAGCAGCTTAGGCCCCCCTTGGACTAGCGGGAGAGAGACCCAGTACTTC. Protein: CASSLGPPWTSGRETQYF. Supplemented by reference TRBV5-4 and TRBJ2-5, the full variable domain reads ETGVTQSPTHLIKTRGQQVTLRCSSQSGHNTVSWYQQALGQGPQFIFQYYREEENGRGNFPPRFSGLQFPNYSSELNVNALELDDSALYLCASSLGPPWTSGRETQYFGPGTRLLVL.

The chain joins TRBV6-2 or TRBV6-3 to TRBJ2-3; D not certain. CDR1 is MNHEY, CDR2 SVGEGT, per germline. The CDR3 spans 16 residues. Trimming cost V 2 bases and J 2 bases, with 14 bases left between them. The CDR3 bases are TGTGCCAGCAGTTACAGTCTTCTAGACTTCACAGATACGCAGTATTTT. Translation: CASSYSLLDFTDTQYF.

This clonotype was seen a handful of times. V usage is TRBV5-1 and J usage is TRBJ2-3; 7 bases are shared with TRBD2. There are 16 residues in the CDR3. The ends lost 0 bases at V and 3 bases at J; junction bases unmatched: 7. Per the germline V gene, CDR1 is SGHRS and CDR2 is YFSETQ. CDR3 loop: CASSLAFGTKTDTQYF. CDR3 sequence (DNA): TGCGCCAGCAGCTTGGCGTTTGGGACTAAGACAGATACGCAGTATTTT.

CDR3: CASSLEAVLGEQYF. CDR3 in DNA: TGCGCCAGCAGCTTGGAGGCGGTCCTGGGCGAGCAGTACTTC. The V gene is TRBV5-1, the J gene TRBJ2-7; no reliable D call. V was cut by 0 bases and J by 6 bases, with 13 bases left in between. This CDR3 spans 14 amino acids. The germline V gene has CDR1 SGHRS and CDR2 YFSETQ. The full variable domain, with the rest looked up from reference TRBV5-1 and TRBJ2-7, is KAGVTQTPRYLIKTRGQQVTLSCSPISGHRSVSWYQQTPGQGLQFLFEYFSETQRNKGNFPGRFSGRQFSNSRSEMNVSTLELGDSALYLCASSLEAVLGEQYFGPGTRLTVT.

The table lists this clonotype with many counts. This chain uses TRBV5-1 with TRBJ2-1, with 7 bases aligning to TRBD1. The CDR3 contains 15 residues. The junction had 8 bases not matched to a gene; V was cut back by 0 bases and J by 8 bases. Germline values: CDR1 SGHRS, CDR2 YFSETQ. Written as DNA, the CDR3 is TGCGCCAGCAGCTTGGGAGTTAGGGGGCTGTATGAGCAGTTCTTC. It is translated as CASSLGVRGLYEQFF.

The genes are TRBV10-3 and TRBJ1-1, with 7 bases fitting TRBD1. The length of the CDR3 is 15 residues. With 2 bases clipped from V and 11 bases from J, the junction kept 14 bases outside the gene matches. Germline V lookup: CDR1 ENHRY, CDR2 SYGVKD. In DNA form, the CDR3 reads TGTGCCATCAGTGAGCTGACAGGGACTCCCGGTAGGGCTTTCTTT. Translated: CAISELTGTPGRAFF.

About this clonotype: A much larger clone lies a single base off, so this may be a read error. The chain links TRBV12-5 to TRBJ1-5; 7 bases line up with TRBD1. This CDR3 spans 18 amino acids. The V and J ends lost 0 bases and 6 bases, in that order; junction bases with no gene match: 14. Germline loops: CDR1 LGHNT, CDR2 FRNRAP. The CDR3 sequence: CASGLVLLDRGLIQPQHF. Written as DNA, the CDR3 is TGTGCTAGTGGTTTGGTACTCTTGGATAGGGGGCTAATTCAGCCCCAGCATTTT.

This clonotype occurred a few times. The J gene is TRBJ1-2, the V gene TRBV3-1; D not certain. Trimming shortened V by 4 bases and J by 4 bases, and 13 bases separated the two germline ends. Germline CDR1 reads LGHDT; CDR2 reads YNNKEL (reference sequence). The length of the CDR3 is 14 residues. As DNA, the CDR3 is TGTGCCAGCAGCCCTTCCCCAGGCGGCTATGGCTACACCTTC. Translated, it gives CASSPSPGGYGYTF. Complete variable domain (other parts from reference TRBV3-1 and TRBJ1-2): DTAVSQTPKYLVTQMGNDKSIKCEQNLGHDTMYWYKQDSKKFLKIMFSYNNKELIINETVPNRFSPKSPDKAHLNLHINSLELGDSAVYFCASSPSPGGYGYTFGSGTRLTVV.

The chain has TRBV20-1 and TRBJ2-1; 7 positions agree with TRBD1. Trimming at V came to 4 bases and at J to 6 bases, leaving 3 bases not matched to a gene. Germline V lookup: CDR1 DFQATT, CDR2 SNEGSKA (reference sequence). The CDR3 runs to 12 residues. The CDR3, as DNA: TGCAGTGCTACCGGGACAGTCAATGAGCAGTTCTTC. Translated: CSATGTVNEQFF.